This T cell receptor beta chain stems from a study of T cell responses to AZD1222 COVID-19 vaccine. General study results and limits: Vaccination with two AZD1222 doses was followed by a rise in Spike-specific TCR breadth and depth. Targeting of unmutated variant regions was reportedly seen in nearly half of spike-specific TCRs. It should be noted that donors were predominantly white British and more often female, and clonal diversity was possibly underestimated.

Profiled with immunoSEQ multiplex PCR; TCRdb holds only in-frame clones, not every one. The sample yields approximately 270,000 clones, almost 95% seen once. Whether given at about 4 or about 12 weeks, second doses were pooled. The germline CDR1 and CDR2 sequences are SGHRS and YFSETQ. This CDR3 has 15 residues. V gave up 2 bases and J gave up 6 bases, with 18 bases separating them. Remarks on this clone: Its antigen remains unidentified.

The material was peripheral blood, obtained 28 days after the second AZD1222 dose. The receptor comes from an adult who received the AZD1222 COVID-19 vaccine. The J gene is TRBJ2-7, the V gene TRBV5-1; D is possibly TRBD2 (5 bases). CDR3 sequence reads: CASSFYEGTAPEQYF. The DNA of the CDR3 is TGCGCCAGCAGCTTTTACGAGGGAACTGCTCCCGAGCAGTACTTC. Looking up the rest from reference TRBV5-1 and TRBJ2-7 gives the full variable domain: KAGVTQTPRYLIKTRGQQVTLSCSPISGHRSVSWYQQTPGQGLQFLFEYFSETQRNKGNFPGRFSGRQFSNSRSEMNVSTLELGDSALYLCASSFYEGTAPEQYFGPGTRLTVT.